These 21 T cell receptor beta chains were all obtained from the same sample, sequenced in a study of radiation and T cells in renal cell carcinoma. Measured with immunoSEQ multiplex PCR; TCRdb has only the in-frame clones, and not every one. The sample lists tens of thousands of clones; just over 75% were seen once. Described time point: blood 2 weeks post-SBRT. The sample's treatment: 15 Gy SBRT to primary tumor, nephrectomy 4 weeks later. This material consisted of blood, taken from a patient whose treatment included radiotherapy and nephrectomy. These TCRs come from a man in his 60s with renal cell carcinoma.

The chain has TRBV19 and TRBJ1-2; a possible D gene is TRBD1 (6 bases). Per the germline V gene, CDR1 is LNHDA and CDR2 is SQIVND (reference sequence). The CDR3 consists of 14 residues. V lost 5 bases to trimming and J lost 4 bases, with 14 bases between them. The CDR3 bases are TGTGCCAGTAGTGGGGGCTCCACTCTCTATGGCTACACCTTC. Translation gives CASSGGSTLYGYTF.

This clone was seen a single time. The same CDR3 also results from other DNA sequences found in this sample. The rearrangement joins TRBV5-1 to TRBJ2-5; TRBD2 might be the D (5 bases). Germline V gene data show CDR1 as SGHRS and CDR2 as YFSETQ. The CDR3 runs to 14 residues. V was cut by 0 bases and J by 1 base, with 7 bases left in between. CDR3 in amino acids: CASSLAGFQETQYF. In DNA form, the CDR3 reads TGCGCCAGCAGCTTGGCGGGGTTCCAAGAGACCCAGTACTTC.

The chain couples TRBV5-1 to TRBJ1-1; D not resolved. Germline CDR1 and CDR2: SGHRS and YFSETQ. The CDR3 extends over 15 amino acids. V gave up 4 bases and J gave up 1 base, with 14 bases separating them. The CDR3 coding sequence is TGCGCCAGCAGCCTGCCGGGAAAACAGAACACTGAAGCTTTCTTT. It is translated as CASSLPGKQNTEAFF.

This chain joins TRBV7-8 and TRBJ2-7, with D perhaps TRBD1 or TRBD2 (5 bases each). Trimming shortened V by 5 bases and J by 3 bases, and 14 bases separated the two germline ends. The CDR3 is 14 amino acids. Per the germline V gene, CDR1 is SGHVS and CDR2 is FQNEAQ. The DNA for the CDR3 is TGTGCCAGCAGCCCGAGGGGCAGCTTCTACGAGCAGTACGTC. Encoded protein: CASSPRGSFYEQYV.

The chain employs TRBV7-2 and TRBJ2-4; D call uncertain. V lost 5 bases to trimming and J lost 0 bases, with 8 bases between them. This CDR3 contains 14 residues. Germline CDR1 reads SGHTA; CDR2 reads FQGNSA. The CDR3 loop reads CASSPFIAKNIQYF. The CDR3 nucleotides read TGTGCCAGCAGCCCATTTATAGCCAAAAACATTCAGTACTTC.

This clone turned up a few times. This sequence joins TRBV6-4 and TRBJ2-3; a weak D match, TRBD2 (5 bases). Looked up from germline, CDR1 is MRHNA and CDR2 is SNTAGT. V was clipped by 2 bases and J by 3 bases, with 9 bases between them. There are 14 residues in the CDR3. As DNA, the CDR3 is TGTGCCAGCAGTGACACCCGGGGAACAGATACGCAGTATTTT. Amino acid sequence: CASSDTRGTDTQYF.

The gene calls are TRBV2 and TRBJ2-5; D is unclear. The germline V gene has CDR1 SNHLY and CDR2 FYNNEI. The CDR3 runs to 16 residues. Trimming stripped 3 bases from V and 3 bases from J, with 17 bases between. DNA of the CDR3: TGTGCCAGCAGTGACTGGACCGCGGACGAGAAAGAGACCCAGTACTTC. Its protein is CASSDWTADEKETQYF.

This rearrangement joins TRBV5-6 to TRBJ1-6; D ambiguous. The V gene lost 2 bases and the J gene lost 7 bases, with 16 bases spanning the gap. The CDR3 contains 16 residues. CDR1 and CDR2 (germline): SGHDT, YYEEEE. The chain's CDR3 is CASSFKAFTGNSPLHF. The DNA of the CDR3 is TGTGCCAGCAGCTTCAAGGCTTTTACCGGGAATTCACCCCTCCACTTT.

This chain links TRBV6-5 with TRBJ2-5; D unclear. This CDR3 comprises 11 residues. Trimming stripped 5 bases from V and 3 bases from J, with 4 bases between. Looked up from germline, CDR1 is MNHEY and CDR2 is SVGAGI. The CDR3 here is CASSRKETQYF. Written as DNA, the CDR3 is TGTGCCAGCAGTCGTAAAGAGACCCAGTACTTC.

This sequence joins TRBV5-1 and TRBJ2-1, with D unclear. The CDR3 has 13 residues. CDR1 is SGHRS, CDR2 YFSETQ, per germline. V gave up 4 bases and J gave up 4 bases, with 9 bases separating them. The CDR3, as DNA: TGCGCCAGCAGCCGGGTACAATACAATGAGCAGTTCTTC. Amino acid sequence: CASSRVQYNEQFF.

This clone was counted between two and nine times. The V call is TRBV10-3, the J call TRBJ2-3; TRBD2 matches at 11 bases. The CDR3 has 14 amino acids. V lost 9 bases and J lost 6; bases outside the gene matches: 8. Germline V gene sequence: CDR1 ENHRY, CDR2 SYGVKD. CDR3 sequence: CAIFSGGASDTQYF. Written as DNA, the CDR3 is TGTGCCATTTTTAGCGGGGGGGCTTCGGATACGCAGTATTTT.

The chain has TRBV10-3 and TRBJ1-6; no reliable D call. This CDR3 has 15 amino acids. Germline CDR1 is ENHRY and CDR2 is SYGVKD. V lost 0 bases, J lost 7 bases, and 10 bases lay in between. The CDR3 here is CAISESADQNSPLHF. In DNA, the CDR3 is TGTGCCATCAGTGAGTCGGCAGACCAGAATTCACCCCTCCACTTT.

The rearrangement links TRBV2 to TRBJ1-1, with 7 positions matching TRBD1. The CDR3 totals 15 residues. CDR1 is SNHLY and CDR2 is FYNNEI in the germline V gene. J gave up 4 bases and V 1 base, and 6 bases lay outside the gene matches. CDR3 in amino acids: CASSEGNRGSTEAFF. CDR3 coding DNA: TGTGCCAGCAGTGAAGGGAACAGGGGCTCCACTGAAGCTTTCTTT.

The rearrangement links TRBV7-7 to TRBJ2-3, with a weak D call TRBD2 (5 bases). Per the germline V gene, CDR1 is SSHAT and CDR2 is FNYEAQ (reference sequence). Trimming removed 1 base at V and 3 bases at J, with 8 bases between. The length of the CDR3 is 14 residues. The CDR3 spells CASSLVSGTDTQYF. For the CDR3, the DNA is TGTGCCAGCAGCTTAGTATCGGGAACAGATACGCAGTATTTT.

The chain combines TRBV6-1 with TRBJ2-2; 8 nucleotides agree with TRBD1. CDR1 and CDR2 (germline): MNHNS, SASEGT. The CDR3 runs 15 residues. V was pared by 6 bases and J by 3 bases, with 6 bases of the junction left unmatched. The CDR3 sequence: CASRPGGADTGELFF. The CDR3 DNA is TGTGCCAGCAGACCAGGGGGCGCGGACACCGGGGAGCTGTTTTTT.

In its sample, this clone was seen once. The chain combines TRBV4-3 with TRBJ1-2, with D perhaps TRBD1 (5 bases). With 0 bases removed from V and 7 bases from J, the gap between germline ends came to 9 bases. The CDR3 contains 13 residues. Germline loops: CDR1 LGHNA, CDR2 YSLEER. The CDR3 here is CASSQDWGGGYTF. The CDR3 DNA is TGCGCCAGCAGCCAAGATTGGGGCGGTGGCTACACCTTC.

The V and J genes are TRBV5-1 and TRBJ1-2; 8 nucleotides align to TRBD1. The length of the CDR3 is 14 residues. CDR1 and CDR2 (germline): SGHRS, YFSETQ. V gave up 4 bases and J gave up 3 bases; unmatched junction bases: 5. CDR3 nucleotide sequence: TGCGCCAGCAGCCCCCCGACAGGGGACTATGGCTACACCTTC. It specifies CASSPPTGDYGYTF.

The chain links TRBV7-9 to TRBJ1-1; D gene uncertain. CDR1 and CDR2 from the germline V gene are SEHNR and FQNEAQ (reference sequence). The CDR3 is made up of 16 amino acids. V lost 1 base and J lost 3, with 15 bases in between. In nucleotides, the CDR3 is TGTGCCAGCAGCTTAGGACCGGCGGAAAGGGACACTGAAGCTTTCTTT. This gives the protein CASSLGPAERDTEAFF.

The rearrangement uses TRBV29-1 and TRBJ2-6; D assignment may be TRBD1 or TRBD2 (5 bases each). The germline gives CDR1 SQVTM, CDR2 ANQGSEA. The CDR3 contains 17 residues. V lost 6 bases, J lost 0 bases, and 18 bases lay in between. CDR3 sequence: CSVRGNGALSGANVLTF. The DNA for the CDR3 is TGCAGCGTGAGAGGGAACGGGGCTCTCTCTGGGGCCAACGTCCTGACTTTC.

The rearrangement joins TRBV5-1 to TRBJ2-5; possibly TRBD1 for D (6 bases). CDR1 is SGHRS and CDR2 is YFSETQ in the germline V gene. With 5 bases removed from V and 5 bases from J, the gap between germline ends came to 19 bases. This CDR3 has 15 amino acids. CDR3 nucleotide sequence: TGCGCCAGCAGTCTTGGCGCCTCCACAGGGGAGACCCAGTACTTC. Amino acid sequence: CASSLGASTGETQYF.

J is TRBJ2-1 and V is TRBV18, with no clear D. Germline V gene sequence: CDR1 KGHSH, CDR2 LQKENI. The CDR3 contains 11 residues. Between the trimmed V and J ends, which lost 2 bases and 8 bases, there was a span of 4 bases. CDR3 in amino acids: CASSPMDEQFF. The CDR3 coding sequence is TGTGCCAGCTCACCAATGGATGAGCAGTTCTTC. Complete variable domain (other parts from reference TRBV18 and TRBJ2-1): NAGVMQNPRHLVRRRGQEARLRCSPMKGHSHVYWYRQLPEEGLKFMVYLQKENIIDESGMPKERFSAEFPKEGPSILRIQQVVRGDSAAYFCASSPMDEQFFGPGTRLTVL.